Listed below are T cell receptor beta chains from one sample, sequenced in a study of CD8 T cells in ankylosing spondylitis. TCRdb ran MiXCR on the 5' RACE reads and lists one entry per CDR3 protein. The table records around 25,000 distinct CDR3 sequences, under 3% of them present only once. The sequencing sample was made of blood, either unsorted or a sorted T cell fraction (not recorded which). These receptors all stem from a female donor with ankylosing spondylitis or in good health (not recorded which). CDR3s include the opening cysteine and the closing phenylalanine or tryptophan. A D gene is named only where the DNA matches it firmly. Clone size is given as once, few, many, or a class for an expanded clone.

cdr3_aa: CASSGQGVGYGYTF
cdr3_nt: TGTGCCAGCAGCGGACAGGGGGTCGGGTATGGCTACACCTTC
d_call: TRBD1
v_call: TRBV9
clone_size: many
j_call: TRBJ1-2

cdr3_aa: CASSATGTSETQYF
cdr3_nt: TGTGCCAGCAGCGCGACAGGGACCTCAGAGACCCAGTACTTC
d_call: TRBD1
v_call: TRBV9
clone_size: many
j_call: TRBJ2-5

cdr3_aa: CASSAVDRGRDTEAFF
cdr3_nt: TGTGCCAGCAGCGCGGTAGACAGGGGAAGGGACACTGAAGCTTTCTTT
d_call: TRBD1
v_call: TRBV9
clone_size: many
j_call: TRBJ1-1

cdr3_aa: CASSPGQLPQNTIYF
cdr3_nt: TGTGCCAGCAGCCCCGGACAACTCCCCCAAAACACCATATATTTT
d_call: NA
v_call: TRBV9
clone_size: many
j_call: TRBJ1-3

cdr3_aa: CASSGQGLGTEAFF
cdr3_nt: TGTGCCAGCAGCGGCCAGGGCCTCGGCACTGAAGCTTTCTTT
d_call: NA
v_call: TRBV9
clone_size: many
j_call: TRBJ1-1

cdr3_aa: CASSRTSGTYEQYF
cdr3_nt: TGTGCCAGCAGCAGGACTAGCGGAACCTACGAGCAGTACTTC
d_call: TRBD2
v_call: TRBV9
clone_size: many
j_call: TRBJ2-7

cdr3_aa: CASSVVGETIGGYTF
cdr3_nt: TGTGCCAGCAGCGTAGTGGGAGAGACTATAGGGGGCTACACCTTC
d_call: NA
v_call: TRBV9
clone_size: many
j_call: TRBJ1-2

cdr3_aa: CASSPGTDPNYGYTF
cdr3_nt: TGTGCCAGCAGCCCCGGGACAGATCCTAACTATGGCTACACCTTC
d_call: TRBD1
v_call: TRBV9
clone_size: many
j_call: TRBJ1-2

cdr3_aa: CASSAQGEDQPQHF
cdr3_nt: TGTGCCAGCAGCGCACAGGGGGAGGATCAGCCCCAGCATTTT
d_call: TRBD1
v_call: TRBV9
clone_size: many
j_call: TRBJ1-5

cdr3_aa: CASSPSGNSYEQYF
cdr3_nt: TGTGCCAGCAGCCCAAGCGGGAACTCCTACGAGCAGTACTTC
d_call: TRBD2
v_call: TRBV9
clone_size: many
j_call: TRBJ2-7

cdr3_aa: CASSVAAQLTGELFF
cdr3_nt: TGTGCCAGCAGCGTAGCAGCCCAGTTGACCGGGGAGCTGTTTTTT
d_call: NA
v_call: TRBV9
clone_size: medium-sized
j_call: TRBJ2-2

cdr3_aa: CASSERGGGTDTQYF
cdr3_nt: TGTGCCAGCAGCGAACGGGGGGGCGGCACAGATACGCAGTATTTT
d_call: TRBD2
v_call: TRBV9
clone_size: many
j_call: TRBJ2-3

cdr3_aa: CASSVPGDSDTQYF
cdr3_nt: TGTGCCAGCAGCGTTCCGGGGGACTCGGATACGCAGTATTTT
d_call: NA
v_call: TRBV9
clone_size: many
j_call: TRBJ2-3

cdr3_aa: CASSVVGSSYEQYF
cdr3_nt: TGTGCCAGCAGCGTAGTGGGCAGCTCCTACGAGCAGTACTTC
d_call: NA
v_call: TRBV9
clone_size: many
j_call: TRBJ2-7

cdr3_aa: CASSVGIQGLFTEAFF
cdr3_nt: TGTGCCAGCAGCGTAGGGATACAGGGTTTGTTCACTGAAGCTTTCTTT
d_call: NA
v_call: TRBV9
clone_size: many
j_call: TRBJ1-1

cdr3_aa: CASSVVGSPNTGELFF
cdr3_nt: TGTGCCAGCAGCGTAGTCGGTTCCCCAAACACCGGGGAGCTGTTTTTT
d_call: NA
v_call: TRBV9
clone_size: many
j_call: TRBJ2-2

cdr3_aa: CASSGGLAVRTDTQYF
cdr3_nt: TGTGCCAGCAGCGGGGGACTAGCGGTTCGCACAGATACGCAGTATTTT
d_call: TRBD2
v_call: TRBV9
clone_size: many
j_call: TRBJ2-3

cdr3_aa: CASSGSSLGDTQYF
cdr3_nt: TGTGCCAGCAGCGGGAGTTCGCTGGGGGATACGCAGTATTTT
d_call: NA
v_call: TRBV9
clone_size: many
j_call: TRBJ2-3

cdr3_aa: CASSVGFASGTSTDTQYF
cdr3_nt: TGTGCCAGCAGCGTAGGTTTCGCTAGCGGGACTAGCACAGATACGCAGTATTTT
d_call: TRBD2
v_call: TRBV9
clone_size: many
j_call: TRBJ2-3

cdr3_aa: CASSASGRAKNEQFF
cdr3_nt: TGTGCCAGCTCCGCTAGCGGGAGGGCAAAGAATGAGCAGTTCTTC
d_call: NA
v_call: TRBV21-1
clone_size: many
j_call: TRBJ2-1

cdr3_aa: CASSLGPARGETQYF
cdr3_nt: TGTGCCAGCAGCCTCGGGCCTGCCAGGGGAGAGACCCAGTACTTC
d_call: NA
v_call: TRBV9
clone_size: many
j_call: TRBJ2-5

cdr3_aa: CASSVGPAGVNNEQFF
cdr3_nt: TGTGCCAGCAGCGTAGGTCCGGCGGGAGTCAACAATGAGCAGTTCTTC
d_call: TRBD2
v_call: TRBV9
clone_size: many
j_call: TRBJ2-1

cdr3_aa: CASSVVPSHEQYF
cdr3_nt: TGTGCCAGCAGCGTCGTACCCTCGCACGAGCAGTACTTC
d_call: NA
v_call: TRBV9
clone_size: many
j_call: TRBJ2-7

cdr3_aa: CASSAPVGTDTQYF
cdr3_nt: TGTGCCAGCAGCGCTCCGGTTGGCACAGATACGCAGTATTTT
d_call: NA
v_call: TRBV9
clone_size: many
j_call: TRBJ2-3

cdr3_aa: CASSVALGFSGNTIYF
cdr3_nt: TGTGCCAGCAGCGTAGCCTTGGGTTTCTCTGGAAACACCATATATTTT
d_call: NA
v_call: TRBV9
clone_size: many
j_call: TRBJ1-3